This TCR beta chain was recovered during a study of naive and memory T cell subsets. Regarding the study as a whole: More TCRs at tuberculin sites were read as hypersensitivity T cell infiltration.

The treatment: skin biopsy from PPD injection site in Mantoux-positive individual. The library had UMIs added by 3' ligation of an oligonucleotide to TCR cDNA. Tuberculin skin test biopsies were taken where PPD was injected in Mantoux-positive people. Input was roughly 1 to 1000 ng of DNase-treated total RNA without cell sorting. This clonotype was recorded a few times. The antigen remains undetermined. The CDR3 spans 13 residues. Trimming shortened V by 10 bases and J by 3 bases, and 13 bases separated the two germline ends. The germline gives CDR1 KGHDR, CDR2 SFDVKD. The SP2 primer and nested alpha and beta constant region primers amplified ligated cDNA in four rounds. TCRdb fed the UMI-ligation and nested PCR reads into MiXCR, producing one record per CDR3 protein. The sample contains over 11,000 distinct CDR3 sequences, roughly 5% of which appear only once.

The starting material was skin, obtained from a tuberculin skin test site. The sequence was obtained from an adult in good health. The rearrangement links TRBV24-1 to TRBJ2-3; a weak D match, TRBD2 (5 bases). Here the CDR3 reads CATDSQGTDTQYF. The DNA of the CDR3 is TGTGCCACGGACTCCCAAGGAACAGATACGCAGTATTTT.